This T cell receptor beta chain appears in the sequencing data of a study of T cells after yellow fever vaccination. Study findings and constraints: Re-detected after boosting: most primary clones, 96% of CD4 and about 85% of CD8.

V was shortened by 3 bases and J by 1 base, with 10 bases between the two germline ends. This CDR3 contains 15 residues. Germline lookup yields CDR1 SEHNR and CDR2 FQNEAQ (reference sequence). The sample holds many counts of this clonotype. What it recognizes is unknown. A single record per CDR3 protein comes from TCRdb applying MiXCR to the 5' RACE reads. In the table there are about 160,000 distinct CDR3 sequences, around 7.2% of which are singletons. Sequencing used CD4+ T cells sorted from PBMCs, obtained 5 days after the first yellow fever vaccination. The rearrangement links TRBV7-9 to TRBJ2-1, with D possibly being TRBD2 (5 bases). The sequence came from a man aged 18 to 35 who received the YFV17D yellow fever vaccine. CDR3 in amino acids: CASSFRGSSYNEQFF. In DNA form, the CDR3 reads TGTGCCAGCAGCTTCCGGGGATCATCCTACAATGAGCAGTTCTTC. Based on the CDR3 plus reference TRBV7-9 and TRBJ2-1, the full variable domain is DTGVSQNPRHKITKRGQNVTFRCDPISEHNRLYWYRQTLGQGPEFLTYFQNEAQLEKSRLLSDRFSAERPKGSFSTLEIQRTEQGDSAMYLCASSFRGSSYNEQFFGPGTRLTVL.